This T cell receptor (beta chain) emerged from a study of cytomegalovirus exposure and HLA in healthy donors. Study-level findings and limits: With DRB1 most and HLA-C fewest, TCR association rates differed between HLA loci in a later analysis. Fewer N-insertions (relative to the approximately 670-donor mean) were reportedly seen in an Asian-associated ancestry cluster in a later analysis.

Looked up from germline, CDR1 is SGHTS and CDR2 is YDEGEE. V was cut by 2 bases and J by 9 bases, with 20 bases left in between. This CDR3 is 15 amino acids long. Amplification used 60 Vbeta primers and 13 Jbeta primers. Sequencing was performed with immunoSEQ multiplex PCR; in TCRdb, only in-frame clones are kept and a portion is missing. Altogether 65,000 to 90,000 clones are present, 70% to 75% being singletons, with the ten largest covering around 4.3%. Worth noting for this clone: Its antigen is undetermined.

Input material: PBMCs. The origin of this receptor is a man between 60 and 75 years old in good health and CMV-seronegative. The V gene is TRBV5-8, the J gene TRBJ1-1; D is perhaps TRBD1 (5 bases). The chain's CDR3 is CASSFGFNPQEKAFF. Written as DNA, the CDR3 is TGTGCCAGCAGCTTTGGGTTTAATCCACAGGAGAAAGCTTTCTTT.